This T cell receptor beta chain was identified in a study of blood T cell repertoires in COVID-19. This clone was seen a handful of times. Enrollees, about 18 to 89 years old, lived in 24 US areas. Cohorts were determined from participant-reported clinical history. V lost 5 bases, J lost 0 bases, and 2 bases lay in between. The CDR3 length is 12 residues. The method was immunoSEQ multiplex PCR; TCRdb's version includes in-frame clones alone and lacks a portion of them. The table lists 200,000 to 250,000 clones, 75% to 90% of them singletons. This clonotype was sampled from a woman aged 40 to 50 with acute COVID-19. This rearrangement joins TRBV12-3 or TRBV12-4 to TRBJ1-5; D gene ambiguous. Sequencing was carried out using PBMCs or T cells enriched from blood (not recorded which). CDR3 sequence: CASSHSNQPQHF. The CDR3 nucleotides read TGTGCCAGCAGTCATAGCAATCAGCCCCAGCATTTT.